This T cell receptor (beta chain) was documented in a study of human T cells and chemical hapten exposure. Study-level information: How much TCR each sample yielded varied, mostly because pooled library volumes differed slightly.

Time point meaning: healthy volunteer bleed at 6 weeks. Total RNA extraction was carried out from unfractionated whole blood. The ends lost 0 bases at V and 4 bases at J; junction bases unmatched: 9. The CDR3 extends over 16 amino acids. Germline lookup yields CDR1 DFQATT and CDR2 SNEGSKA (reference sequence). Library construction involved attaching unique molecular identifiers to individual cDNA molecules, which allowed quantitative, reproducible TCR counting. TCRdb re-analysed the RACE reads in MiXCR, keeping a single row per CDR3 protein. In the table there are more than 35,000 distinct CDR3 sequences, around 3.4% of which are singletons. General study points: No alteration of TCRs above 1 in 1000 frequency was seen with DPC sensitization.

This clonotype is termed medium-sized. Antigen unknown. Sequencing input: whole blood. This sequence was found in a human donor in good health. Some clones in this sample may be carry-over from other donors' samples. This chain uses TRBV20-1 with TRBJ2-7; 10 bases fit TRBD2. DNA of the CDR3: TGCAGTGCTAGAGAGGCGGGACTAGCGAGTCGTTACGAGCAGTACTTC. Translated: CSAREAGLASRYEQYF.